The 16 T cell receptor beta chains listed next were all sequenced from one sample in a study of T cell responses to AZD1222 COVID-19 vaccine. Sequenced by immunoSEQ multiplex PCR; TCRdb stores in-frame clones only, minus some. The sample carries 84,000 or so clones, about nine tenths recorded once. This specimen was peripheral blood, taken 28 days after the second AZD1222 dose. The origin of the receptors is an adult who received the AZD1222 COVID-19 vaccine.

The chain carries TRBV27 and TRBJ1-2, with D perhaps TRBD1 (6 bases). The CDR3 is 13 residues long. In germline, CDR1 is MNHEY, CDR2 SMNVEV (reference sequence). With 5 bases removed from V and 2 bases from J, the gap between germline ends came to 9 bases. CDR3 sequence: CASSPGVNYGYTF. The CDR3 nucleotides read TGTGCCAGCAGTCCAGGGGTAAACTATGGCTACACCTTC.

This chain connects TRBV19 to TRBJ1-2; D might be TRBD1 (6 bases). Germline-derived CDR1 and CDR2 are LNHDA and SQIVND (reference sequence). This CDR3 spans 14 amino acids. CDR3 protein: CAHPPKQGHYGYTF. The CDR3 DNA follows: TGTGCTCACCCCCCTAAGCAGGGACATTATGGCTACACCTTC.

The gene calls are TRBV9 and TRBJ1-2; TRBD1 agrees at 7 bases. Germline V CDR1 and CDR2: SGDLS, YYNGEE. The V segment lost 2 bases and the J segment 6 bases; nucleotides outside the gene matches: 4. The CDR3 has 13 residues. The DNA for the CDR3 is TGTGCCAGCAGCGTGGAAGGACAGGATGGCTACACCTTC. Translated: CASSVEGQDGYTF.

The chain recombines TRBV27 with TRBJ2-7, with D perhaps matching TRBD2 (6 bases). This CDR3 is 16 amino acids long. V shed 3 bases and J shed 0 bases, with 15 bases lying between them. CDR1 and CDR2 from the germline V gene are MNHEY and SMNVEV (reference sequence). For the CDR3, the DNA is TGTGCCAGCAGTTTTTCAACGGGCGGGACCTCCTACGAGCAGTACTTC. It yields the protein CASSFSTGGTSYEQYF.

The rearrangement joins TRBV30 to TRBJ1-2, with D tentatively TRBD1 (5 bases). The CDR3 runs to 13 residues. V was pared by 4 bases and J by 8 bases, with 17 bases between. Germline CDR1 reads GTSNPN; CDR2 reads SVGIG (reference sequence). The CDR3 nucleotides are TGTGCCTGGAATGCAAAGGGCCGGGACGGCTACACCTTC. Translating gives CAWNAKGRDGYTF.

The chain recombines TRBV5-6 with TRBJ2-4; tentative D call: TRBD1 (6 bases). This CDR3 is built from 15 residues. Between the trimmed V and J ends, which lost 3 bases and 2 bases, there was a span of 12 bases. CDR1 and CDR2 from the germline V gene are SGHDT and YYEEEE. CDR3 residues: CASSYWGLTKNIQYF. In nucleotides, the CDR3 is TGTGCCAGCAGCTATTGGGGGCTAACCAAAAACATTCAGTACTTC.

This chain links TRBV5-1 with TRBJ1-2; a possible D gene is TRBD1 (6 bases). CDR3 length equals 15 residues. V shed 4 bases and J shed 3 bases, with 16 bases lying between them. Germline CDR1 reads SGHRS; CDR2 reads YFSETQ. The CDR3 sequence is CASSPLQGGHYGYTF. As DNA, the CDR3 is TGCGCCAGCAGCCCATTACAGGGAGGTCACTATGGCTACACCTTC.

The chain employs TRBV7-3 and TRBJ2-2; no clear D. Germline CDR1 SGHTA, CDR2 FQGTGA. Trimming took off 1 base at V and 6 bases at J, with 9 bases between the two ends. This CDR3 has 14 amino acids. CDR3 coding DNA: TGTGCCAGCAGCTTAATATCAAGCCCCGGGGAGCTGTTTTTT. Protein: CASSLISSPGELFF.

The gene calls are TRBV11-3 and TRBJ2-1; TRBD2 aligns across 10 bases. This CDR3 comprises 17 residues. Looked up from germline, CDR1 is SGHNT and CDR2 is YENEEA. After removal of 7 bases from V and 6 bases from J, the junction contained 15 bases not matched to a gene. DNA for the CDR3: TGTGCCAGCAACCCAAGAAGGCTAGCGGGAGACTTCAATGAGCAGTTCTTC. Its translation is CASNPRRLAGDFNEQFF.

V gene TRBV19 combines with J gene TRBJ1-1; the D is unclear. CDR3 length equals 15 residues. With 5 bases removed from V and 3 bases from J, the gap between germline ends came to 16 bases. Germline lookup yields CDR1 LNHDA and CDR2 SQIVND (reference sequence). The CDR3 region is CASSRLGRLHTEAFF. DNA of the CDR3: TGTGCCAGTAGTCGACTTGGACGTCTGCACACTGAAGCTTTCTTT. The entire variable domain, with the rest obtained from reference TRBV19 and TRBJ1-1, is as follows: DGGITQSPKYLFRKEGQNVTLSCEQNLNHDAMYWYRQDPGQGLRLIYYSQIVNDFQKGDIAEGYSVSREKKESFPLTVTSAQKNPTAFYLCASSRLGRLHTEAFFGQGTRLTVV.

The chain employs TRBV11-1 and TRBJ2-7, with D perhaps TRBD1 or TRBD2 (7 bases each). Per the germline V gene, CDR1 is SGHAT and CDR2 is FQDESV (reference sequence). CDR3 length equals 15 residues. This chain's CDR3 is CAIQPGQPGGYEQYF. CDR3 nucleotide sequence: TGTGCTATTCAGCCGGGACAGCCGGGGGGCTACGAGCAGTACTTC.

This sequence joins TRBV18 and TRBJ2-5, with D unclear. The length of the CDR3 is 14 residues. Per germline, CDR1 KGHSH and CDR2 LQKENI. V dropped 6 bases and J dropped 5 bases, with 16 bases sitting between them. The chain's CDR3 is CASSYSSDWETQYF. Here the CDR3 DNA reads TGTGCCAGCTCCTATTCCTCGGATTGGGAGACCCAGTACTTC.

CDR3: CAITRATSGTDTQYF. The CDR3 DNA reads as TGTGCCATCACTCGAGCGACTAGCGGCACAGATACGCAGTATTTT. The chain employs TRBV10-3 and TRBJ2-3; the match to TRBD2 covers 8 bases. This CDR3 contains 15 residues. Germline V CDR1 and CDR2: ENHRY, SYGVKD. The J segment lost 1 base and the V segment lost 7 bases, leaving 7 bases of the junction unmatched.

The gene calls are TRBV7-6 and TRBJ2-1; D not resolved. The germline V and J ends were trimmed by 0 bases and 7 bases, with 7 bases remaining between them. The CDR3 has 13 residues. Per the germline V gene, CDR1 is SGHVS and CDR2 is FNYEAQ. The CDR3 nucleotides read TGTGCCAGCAGCTTAGCGCCCCCTAATGAGCAGTTCTTC. Translation gives CASSLAPPNEQFF. Complete variable domain (other parts from reference TRBV7-6 and TRBJ2-1): GAGVSQSPRYKVTKRGQDVALRCDPISGHVSLYWYRQALGQGPEFLTYFNYEAQQDKSGLPNDRFSAERPEGSISTLTIQRTEQRDSAMYRCASSLAPPNEQFFGPGTRLTVL.

The chain recombines TRBV6-5 with TRBJ2-1, with a tentative D call TRBD2 (5 bases). The germline gives CDR1 MNHEY, CDR2 SVGAGI. The V and J ends lost 0 bases and 9 bases respectively, with 9 bases between them. There are 13 residues in the CDR3. The CDR3 region is CASSYSVGAEQFF. CDR3 DNA: TGTGCCAGCAGTTACTCGGTGGGAGCTGAGCAGTTCTTC.

The rearrangement uses TRBV11-2 and TRBJ1-5; D not certain. The length of the CDR3 is 18 residues. The germline CDR1 and CDR2 sequences are SGHAT and FQNNGV. Deletions cut 2 bases from V and 4 bases from J, with 21 bases between. CDR3 sequence reads: CASSLFLGINGRNQPQHF. The CDR3 DNA follows: TGTGCCAGCAGCTTATTCCTGGGGATTAATGGAAGGAATCAGCCCCAGCATTTT.